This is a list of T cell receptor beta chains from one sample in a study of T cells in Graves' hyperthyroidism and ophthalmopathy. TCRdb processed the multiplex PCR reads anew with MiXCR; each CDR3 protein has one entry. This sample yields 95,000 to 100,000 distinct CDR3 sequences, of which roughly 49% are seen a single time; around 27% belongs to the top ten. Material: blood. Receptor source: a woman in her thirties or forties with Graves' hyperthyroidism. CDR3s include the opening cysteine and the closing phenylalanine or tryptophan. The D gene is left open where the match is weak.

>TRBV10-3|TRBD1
CATGQGVNTEAFF
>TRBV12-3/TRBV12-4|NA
CAIHGGSGANVPTF
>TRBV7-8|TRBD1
CASSVGQLYEQYF
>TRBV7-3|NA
CASSFTGGIGETQYF
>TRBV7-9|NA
CASSLVSSYYGYTF
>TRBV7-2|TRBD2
CASSLWGLDYEQYF
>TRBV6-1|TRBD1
CASSGTGGLTF
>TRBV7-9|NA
CASSLEPTRQETQYF
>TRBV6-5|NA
CASSYRSNTGELFF
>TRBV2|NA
CASKRPGVYGYTF
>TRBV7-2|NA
CASSPRINTEAFF
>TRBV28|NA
CASSPPPGRIRGKLFF
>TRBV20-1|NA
CSAYHPQRHSNQPQHF
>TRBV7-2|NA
CASSFVNTGLSETQYF
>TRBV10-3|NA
CAISGAGANVLTF
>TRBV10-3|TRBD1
CAISESWLGTENTGELFF